Listed below are T cell receptor beta chains from one sample, sequenced in a study of blood T cell repertoires in COVID-19. Assay used: immunoSEQ multiplex PCR; TCRdb lists only in-frame clones, some missing. The sample has roughly 380,000 clones; over 75% are singletons. The sequenced sample was PBMCs or T cells enriched from blood (not recorded which). The origin of the receptors is a woman in her twenties or thirties who had recovered from COVID-19. Each CDR3 is given with its conserved first and last residue. D genes are given only for firm matches. Only some rows state a clone size, as once, few, many or a class for expanded clones.

clone_size,d_call,j_call,v_call,cdr3_nt,cdr3_aa
few,TRBD1,TRBJ2-7,TRBV5-6,TGTGCCAGCAGCTTGGGGTGGACAGGGTTCGAGCAGTACTTC,CASSLGWTGFEQYF
.,TRBD2,TRBJ2-1,TRBV13,TGTGCCAGCAGCCACCGCCAGCGGGGGGCATACAATGAGCAGTTCTTC,CASSHRQRGAYNEQFF
.,.,TRBJ1-1,TRBV5-1,TGCGCCAGCAGCTTAAGCCGCTCAGGCACTGAAGCTTTCTTT,CASSLSRSGTEAFF
.,TRBD2,TRBJ2-1,TRBV12-3/TRBV12-4,TGTGCCAGCAGCCCCGGACTAGCTTGGGAGCAGTTCTTC,CASSPGLAWEQFF
.,.,TRBJ1-2,TRBV3-1/TRBV3-2,TGTGCCAGCAGCCAAGATCATCCAGGGGAGGGCTACACCTTC,CASSQDHPGEGYTF
.,TRBD1,TRBJ1-1,TRBV11-2,TGTGCCAGCAGAGGGGGCCTGAACACTGAAGCTTTCTTT,CASRGGLNTEAFF
.,.,TRBJ2-7,TRBV4-1,TGCGCCAGCAGCCAAGAAGGAGGGGTGAGGGGTTCCTACGAGCAGTACTTC,CASSQEGGVRGSYEQYF
.,.,TRBJ1-4,TRBV6-5,TGTGCCAGCAGTTGGGCGACAGGAAAGTTGGAAAAACTGTTTTTT,CASSWATGKLEKLFF
.,.,TRBJ2-7,TRBV18,TGTGCCAGCTCACCAACGACAGCAGTCTACGAGCAGTACTTC,CASSPTTAVYEQYF
few,TRBD1,TRBJ1-4,TRBV9,TGTGCCAGCAGCCCAACGACAGGGGACGGAGAAAAACTGTTTTTT,CASSPTTGDGEKLFF
.,.,TRBJ1-1,TRBV25-1,TGTGCCAGCTCCCAAACGGGGTACGCCACTGAAGCTTTCTTT,CASSQTGYATEAFF
.,.,TRBJ1-2,TRBV19,TGTGCCAGTAGTATAGGACAGCTAGGGGACTATGGCTACACCTTC,CASSIGQLGDYGYTF
once,TRBD1,TRBJ1-3,TRBV18,TGTGCCAGCTCACAGGGGACAGCTGGAAACACCATATATTTT,CASSQGTAGNTIYF
.,.,TRBJ1-2,TRBV6-5,TGTGCCAGCAGCCCGTCGGGGTCAAATGGCTACACCTTC,CASSPSGSNGYTF
once,TRBD1,TRBJ2-7,TRBV2,TGTGCCAGCAGTGCCGGGACAGGTGGCACCTACGAGCAGTACTTC,CASSAGTGGTYEQYF
.,.,TRBJ1-1,TRBV28,TGTGCCAGCAGTAGCCGGGACTTTGGGCACACTGAAGCTTTCTTT,CASSSRDFGHTEAFF
.,TRBD1,TRBJ1-4,TRBV7-2,TGTGCCAGCAGCCCTCGACAGGGAAGTGAAAAACTGTTTTTT,CASSPRQGSEKLFF
.,TRBD1,TRBJ1-5,TRBV2,TGTGCCAGCAGTGATTTTGGGACAGGGAACAATCAGCCCCAGCATTTT,CASSDFGTGNNQPQHF
.,.,TRBJ1-4,TRBV10-3,TGTGCCATCAGTGACCTAGGAAGTCAGGGGACTAATGAAAAACTGTTTTTT,CAISDLGSQGTNEKLFF
once,TRBD1,TRBJ2-1,TRBV30,TGTGCCTGGAGGACCCCGGGACAGAGCTCCTACAATGAGCAGTTCTTC,CAWRTPGQSSYNEQFF